This T cell receptor (beta chain) was sequenced for a study of blood T cell repertoires in COVID-19. Study at large: The samples span acute and convalescent COVID-19 from the United States, Italy and Spain. Nucleic acid was either cDNA or gDNA, and it came from T cells, B-cell-depleted T cells, or PBMCs.

Data came from immunoSEQ multiplex PCR; TCRdb stores just in-frame clones and leaves some out. The sample has fewer than 250,000 clones, about 83% seen once. The origin of this receptor is a human donor in a cohort sampled during active COVID-19. Sequencing was performed on peripheral blood.

The CDR3 region is CASSLVGQGFDEQYF. CDR3 nucleotide sequence: TGCGCCAGCAGCTTGGTAGGACAGGGGTTCGACGAGCAGTACTTC. The rearrangement links TRBV5-1 to TRBJ2-7, with 9 bases matching TRBD1. This CDR3 spans 15 amino acids. Per germline, CDR1 SGHRS and CDR2 YFSETQ. Trimming at V came to 0 bases and at J to 5 bases, leaving 6 bases not matched to a gene.